A selection of T cell receptor beta chains follows, all from one sample in a study of blood T cell repertoires in COVID-19. The assay was immunoSEQ multiplex PCR, and TCRdb's table has in-frame clones only and misses some. The table records 270,000 or so clones, 80% to 90% of them present only once. Material for sequencing was PBMCs or T cells enriched from blood (not recorded which). The receptors shown here come from a woman aged 45 to 65 who had been exposed to COVID-19. Each CDR3 is given with its conserved first and last residue. D genes are given only for firm matches. Not all rows give a size; the values are once, few, many and, for expanded clones, a class.

v_call,j_call,cdr3_length,clone_size,d_call,cdr3_nt,cdr3_aa
TRBV6-5,TRBJ1-1,13,.,.,TGTGCCAGCAGTTATGCGGGGAACACTGAAGCTTTCTTT,CASSYAGNTEAFF
TRBV2,TRBJ1-1,14,.,.,TGTGCCAGCAGTGTAACGGCGGGGAACACTGAAGCTTTCTTT,CASSVTAGNTEAFF
TRBV3-1/TRBV3-2,TRBJ1-2,15,.,.,TGTGCCAGCAGCCCATGGGAGGGGAACGCCTATGGCTACACCTTC,CASSPWEGNAYGYTF
TRBV6-4,TRBJ2-6,15,.,TRBD1,TGTGCCAGCAGTGAGCAGGGGGCTGGGGCCAACGTCCTGACTTTC,CASSEQGAGANVLTF
TRBV3-1/TRBV3-2,TRBJ1-1,16,once,TRBD1,TGTGCCAGCAGCCGCCAAATGGGACAGGGTAGCACTGAAGCTTTCTTT,CASSRQMGQGSTEAFF
TRBV5-1,TRBJ1-1,14,once,.,TGCGCCAGCAGCTTCAAGGGACAAAACACTGAAGCTTTCTTT,CASSFKGQNTEAFF
TRBV2,TRBJ2-4,15,.,.,TGTGCCAGCAGTCCGGACAGCCTAGCCAAAAACATTCAGTACTTC,CASSPDSLAKNIQYF
TRBV10-3,TRBJ1-5,15,.,TRBD1,TGTGCCATCAGTATAGGGACAGGGGGCGGTCAGCCCCAGCATTTT,CAISIGTGGGQPQHF
TRBV28,TRBJ1-1,14,.,TRBD1,TGTGCCAGCACCGCGGACAGGAGGCGGACTGAAGCTTTCTTT,CASTADRRRTEAFF
TRBV28,TRBJ1-3,15,.,.,TGTGCCAGCAGTTTACAGACTCTACCTGGAAACACCATATATTTT,CASSLQTLPGNTIYF
TRBV2,TRBJ2-5,12,.,.,TGTGCCAGCAGTGACAGGGAAGAGACCCAGTACTTC,CASSDREETQYF
TRBV7-9,TRBJ2-7,12,.,.,TGTGCCAGCCGCGCGGTTGGGTACGAGCAGTACTTC,CASRAVGYEQYF
TRBV5-4,TRBJ2-7,14,.,TRBD1,TGTGCCAGCAGCTCACAGGGGAAACCCTACGAGCAGTACTTC,CASSSQGKPYEQYF
TRBV30,TRBJ1-4,13,.,.,TGTGCCAGCGATGGGGAGGCTAATGAAAAACTGTTTTTT,CASDGEANEKLFF
TRBV10-2,TRBJ2-3,13,.,.,TGCGCCAGCAGTGATTCAGGTTATGGAACGCAGTATTTT,CASSDSGYGTQYF
TRBV5-6,TRBJ1-5,14,.,.,TGTGCCAGCAGCTCAGGAGTGGGGGGTCAGCCCCAGCATTTT,CASSSGVGGQPQHF
TRBV18,TRBJ1-5,12,once,.,TGTGCCAGCTCACCCCCTAACCAGCCCCAGCATTTT,CASSPPNQPQHF
TRBV9,TRBJ1-1,14,few,.,TGTGCCAGCAGCGCGGGACCTTACGGACGGGGGGCTTTCTTT,CASSAGPYGRGAFF